A selection of T cell receptor beta chains follows, all from one sample in a study of shared clonotypes between healthy human individuals. Clones were sequenced by immunoSEQ multiplex PCR, and TCRdb holds only the in-frame ones, with some missing. The sample yields over 1.5 million clones, nearly 99% seen once. Sequencing was performed on naive CD4+ T cells sorted from blood. The receptors originated from a man in his thirties or forties in good health. CDR3s include the opening cysteine and the closing phenylalanine or tryptophan. The D gene is left open where the match is weak. Expanded clones are given a class, and other clones once, few, many or no size at all.

V: TRBV2; size: -; J: TRBJ2-1; D: TRBD2; CDR3: CASSEARLAGGLDEQFF; DNA: TGTGCCAGCAGTGAAGCGAGGCTAGCGGGAGGGCTCGATGAGCAGTTCTTC
V: TRBV4-2; size: -; J: TRBJ2-1; D: -; CDR3: CASSHRSRDYNEQFF; DNA: TGTGCCAGCAGCCACCGGAGTCGGGACTACAATGAGCAGTTCTTC
V: TRBV9; size: -; J: TRBJ1-4; D: -; CDR3: CASSLTGTPGEKLFF; DNA: TGTGCCAGCAGCCTCACCGGGACACCGGGAGAAAAACTGTTTTTT
V: TRBV27; size: -; J: TRBJ2-7; D: -; CDR3: CASSPLTVPYEQYF; DNA: TGTGCCAGCAGTCCCCTGACAGTTCCCTACGAGCAGTACTTC
V: TRBV30; size: once; J: TRBJ2-1; D: TRBD2; CDR3: CAWSGLARFNEQFF; DNA: TGTGCCTGGAGCGGACTAGCGAGGTTCAATGAGCAGTTCTTC
V: TRBV5-1; size: once; J: TRBJ2-1; D: -; CDR3: CASSPLDNEQFF; DNA: TGCGCCAGCAGCCCCCTTGACAATGAGCAGTTCTTC
V: TRBV6-5; size: -; J: TRBJ1-1; D: -; CDR3: CASSYSHGYTEAFF; DNA: TGTGCCAGCAGTTACTCCCACGGATACACTGAAGCTTTCTTT
V: TRBV27; size: -; J: TRBJ2-5; D: -; CDR3: CASSLWQTQYF; DNA: TGTGCCAGCAGTTTATGGCAGACCCAGTACTTC
V: TRBV5-8; size: -; J: TRBJ2-7; D: -; CDR3: CASSLYEQYF; DNA: TGTGCCAGCAGCCTTTACGAGCAGTACTTC
V: TRBV6-5; size: -; J: TRBJ1-1; D: -; CDR3: CASSQGSTEAFF; DNA: TGTGCCAGCAGTCAAGGAAGCACTGAAGCTTTCTTT
V: TRBV20-1; size: -; J: TRBJ1-2; D: -; CDR3: CSATGVYGYTF; DNA: TGCAGTGCTACAGGGGTATATGGCTACACCTTC
V: TRBV21-1; size: -; J: TRBJ2-7; D: -; CDR3: CASSKAIHSPLPPYF; DNA: TGTGCCAGCAGCAAAGCTATCCATTCCCCGCTACCGCCGTACTTC
V: TRBV18; size: -; J: TRBJ2-1; D: -; CDR3: CASSNLIEQFF; DNA: TGTGCCAGCTCAAATTTAATTGAGCAGTTCTTC
V: TRBV9; size: -; J: TRBJ2-6; D: -; CDR3: CASSGGQSQSSGANVLTF; DNA: TGTGCCAGCAGCGGTGGACAAAGCCAAAGCTCTGGGGCCAACGTCCTGACTTTC
V: TRBV7-2; size: -; J: TRBJ2-2; D: -; CDR3: CASSPIGGQKHTGELFF; DNA: TGTGCCAGCAGCCCTATTGGAGGACAGAAACACACCGGGGAGCTGTTTTTT
V: TRBV7-2; size: -; J: TRBJ2-5; D: -; CDR3: CASSTRQRSQTQYF; DNA: TGTGCCAGCAGCACCAGACAGAGGTCCCAGACCCAGTACTTC
V: TRBV20-1; size: -; J: TRBJ1-2; D: -; CDR3: CSAGPNYGYTF; DNA: TGCAGTGCGGGGCCAAACTATGGCTACACCTTC
V: TRBV6-1; size: -; J: TRBJ2-7; D: TRBD1; CDR3: CASTVGTGRNEQYF; DNA: TGTGCCAGTACGGTCGGGACAGGGCGCAACGAGCAGTACTTC
V: TRBV2; size: -; J: TRBJ1-1; D: -; CDR3: CASNRRQEAEAFF; DNA: TGTGCCAGCAATAGAAGACAGGAGGCTGAAGCTTTCTTT
V: TRBV7-8; size: -; J: TRBJ2-7; D: -; CDR3: CASSPSGVNSYEQYF; DNA: TGTGCCAGCAGCCCAAGCGGAGTCAATTCTTACGAGCAGTACTTC
V: TRBV29-1; size: -; J: TRBJ1-1; D: -; CDR3: CSVEGDWGRLGTEAFF; DNA: TGCAGCGTTGAGGGCGATTGGGGCAGGCTGGGCACTGAAGCTTTCTTT
V: TRBV6-5; size: once; J: TRBJ2-7; D: TRBD2; CDR3: CASSYRTSGAAYEQYF; DNA: TGTGCCAGCAGTTACCGAACTAGCGGAGCCGCTTACGAGCAGTACTTC
V: TRBV28; size: -; J: TRBJ2-1; D: TRBD2; CDR3: CASSSTSGRALKSSYNEQFF; DNA: TGTGCCAGCAGTTCGACTAGCGGGAGGGCTTTAAAAAGCTCCTACAATGAGCAGTTCTTC
V: TRBV11-2; size: -; J: TRBJ2-3; D: TRBD2; CDR3: CASSPRLGLAGTDTQYF; DNA: TGTGCCAGCAGCCCTAGACTGGGACTAGCGGGAACAGATACGCAGTATTTT
V: TRBV5-4; size: -; J: TRBJ2-2; D: -; CDR3: CASSLASSPTFNTGELFF; DNA: TGTGCCAGCAGCTTGGCCTCTAGCCCAACCTTCAACACCGGGGAGCTGTTTTTT
V: TRBV12-5; size: -; J: TRBJ2-1; D: TRBD2; CDR3: CASRASGNHYNEQFF; DNA: TGTGCTAGTCGGGCTAGCGGGAACCACTACAATGAGCAGTTCTTC
V: TRBV5-5; size: -; J: TRBJ2-3; D: TRBD2; CDR3: CASRPSGGTDTQYF; DNA: TGTGCCAGCAGACCTAGCGGGGGCACAGATACGCAGTATTTT
V: TRBV4-1; size: -; J: TRBJ2-5; D: -; CDR3: CASSQVSRPETQYF; DNA: TGCGCCAGCAGCCAAGTGAGCAGACCAGAGACCCAGTACTTC
V: TRBV5-1; size: -; J: TRBJ2-1; D: TRBD2; CDR3: CASSLLAGDSDEQFF; DNA: TGCGCCAGCAGCCTGCTAGCGGGTGATTCGGATGAGCAGTTCTTC
V: TRBV18; size: -; J: TRBJ2-1; D: TRBD1; CDR3: CASSPRYQGANEQFF; DNA: TGTGCCAGCTCACCACGGTATCAGGGGGCAAATGAGCAGTTCTTC
V: TRBV11-2; size: -; J: TRBJ2-1; D: -; CDR3: CASSHRGPGGEQFF; DNA: TGTGCCAGCAGCCACCGGGGACCCGGTGGTGAGCAGTTCTTC
V: TRBV6-5; size: -; J: TRBJ1-5; D: -; CDR3: CASSYVQDDVQHF; DNA: TGTGCCAGCAGTTACGTCCAGGACGACGTTCAGCATTTT
V: TRBV2; size: -; J: TRBJ1-1; D: -; CDR3: CASSDAGLGGNTEAFF; DNA: TGTGCCAGCAGTGATGCTGGATTGGGAGGGAACACTGAAGCTTTCTTT
V: TRBV7-8; size: once; J: TRBJ2-1; D: -; CDR3: CASSALPLNNEQFF; DNA: TGTGCCAGCAGCGCTCTACCCTTGAACAATGAGCAGTTCTTC
V: TRBV5-1; size: few; J: TRBJ1-2; D: -; CDR3: CASSLGESVYGYTF; DNA: TGCGCCAGCAGCTTGGGAGAGAGCGTCTATGGCTACACCTTC
V: TRBV11-3; size: -; J: TRBJ2-1; D: TRBD2; CDR3: CASSLEGLAGDNEQFF; DNA: TGTGCCAGCAGCTTAGAGGGGCTAGCGGGAGATAATGAGCAGTTCTTC
V: TRBV5-4; size: once; J: TRBJ2-7; D: TRBD2; CDR3: CASSPRTSGSYEQYF; DNA: TGTGCCAGCAGCCCGAGGACTAGCGGGAGCTACGAGCAGTACTTC
V: TRBV7-8; size: once; J: TRBJ2-1; D: -; CDR3: CASLPGRVNNEQFF; DNA: TGTGCCAGCCTCCCGGGACGAGTCAACAATGAGCAGTTCTTC
V: TRBV29-1; size: once; J: TRBJ1-5; D: -; CDR3: CSVRDGQKPQHF; DNA: TGCAGCGTTCGGGACGGCCAAAAGCCCCAGCATTTT
V: TRBV19; size: -; J: TRBJ2-3; D: -; CDR3: CASSGVGDTTDTQYF; DNA: TGTGCCAGTTCGGGGGTCGGGGACACCACAGATACGCAGTATTTT
V: TRBV7-9; size: -; J: TRBJ2-3; D: TRBD1; CDR3: CASSLGQGLRTDTQYF; DNA: TGTGCCAGCAGCTTAGGACAGGGCTTAAGGACAGATACGCAGTATTTT
V: TRBV27; size: -; J: TRBJ2-3; D: -; CDR3: CASSLARGDTQYF; DNA: TGTGCCAGCAGTTTAGCGAGGGGGGATACGCAGTATTTT
V: TRBV30; size: once; J: TRBJ1-4; D: -; CDR3: CAGGRSNEKLFF; DNA: TGTGCCGGGGGACGTTCTAACGAAAAACTGTTTTTT
V: TRBV14; size: -; J: TRBJ1-1; D: -; CDR3: CASSQGRGTFMNTEAFF; DNA: TGTGCCAGCAGCCAAGGGCGGGGTACCTTCATGAACACTGAAGCTTTCTTT
V: TRBV5-6; size: -; J: TRBJ2-2; D: -; CDR3: CASSPWGPNTGELFF; DNA: TGTGCCAGCAGCCCCTGGGGACCGAACACCGGGGAGCTGTTTTTT
V: TRBV4-3; size: once; J: TRBJ2-1; D: TRBD2; CDR3: CASSQEVGRWNEQFF; DNA: TGCGCCAGCAGCCAAGAAGTCGGGAGGTGGAATGAGCAGTTCTTC
V: TRBV5-6; size: -; J: TRBJ2-3; D: TRBD1; CDR3: CASSTYRGIRTDTQYF; DNA: TGTGCCAGCAGCACCTACAGGGGGATTAGGACAGATACGCAGTATTTT
V: TRBV9; size: -; J: TRBJ2-2; D: -; CDR3: CASSVAVGPGELFF; DNA: TGTGCCAGCAGCGTAGCGGTGGGACCCGGGGAGCTGTTTTTT
V: TRBV30; size: -; J: TRBJ2-3; D: TRBD1; CDR3: CAWSADRPGDTQYF; DNA: TGTGCCTGGAGTGCGGACAGGCCGGGAGATACGCAGTATTTT
V: TRBV28; size: -; J: TRBJ1-5; D: -; CDR3: CASSLLGQPQHF; DNA: TGTGCCAGCAGTTTGTTAGGTCAGCCCCAGCATTTT
V: TRBV5-1; size: -; J: TRBJ2-2; D: TRBD2; CDR3: CASSLVSSGSANTGELFF; DNA: TGCGCCAGCAGCTTGGTATCCAGCGGGAGCGCGAACACCGGGGAGCTGTTTTTT
V: TRBV9; size: -; J: TRBJ2-2; D: -; CDR3: CASSVTNTGELFF; DNA: TGTGCCAGCAGCGTCACTAACACCGGGGAGCTGTTTTTT
V: TRBV2; size: once; J: TRBJ2-3; D: TRBD2; CDR3: CASSEARGARGDTQYF; DNA: TGTGCCAGCAGTGAAGCGCGGGGGGCCCGAGGAGATACGCAGTATTTT
V: TRBV7-9; size: -; J: TRBJ2-1; D: -; CDR3: CASSLEAKTYNEQFF; DNA: TGTGCCAGCAGCTTAGAGGCGAAAACCTACAATGAGCAGTTCTTC
V: TRBV9; size: -; J: TRBJ1-2; D: TRBD1; CDR3: CASSVRQGRDYGYTF; DNA: TGTGCCAGCAGCGTTCGACAGGGACGGGACTATGGCTACACCTTC
V: TRBV29-1; size: -; J: TRBJ2-7; D: -; CDR3: CSAGAGPYEQYF; DNA: TGCAGCGCGGGAGCGGGCCCCTACGAGCAGTACTTC
V: TRBV10-3; size: -; J: TRBJ2-3; D: -; CDR3: CAISESKRDNTDTQYF; DNA: TGTGCCATCAGTGAGTCGAAACGGGATAACACAGATACGCAGTATTTT
V: TRBV5-1; size: once; J: TRBJ2-1; D: TRBD2; CDR3: CASSRTSGYYNEQFF; DNA: TGCGCCAGCAGCCGGACTAGCGGATATTACAATGAGCAGTTCTTC
V: TRBV2; size: -; J: TRBJ1-3; D: -; CDR3: CASSLISGSSGNTIYF; DNA: TGTGCCAGCAGTCTCATCTCGGGCTCCTCTGGAAACACCATATATTTT
V: TRBV6-1; size: -; J: TRBJ2-7; D: -; CDR3: CASSRSHEQYF; DNA: TGTGCCTCCTCCCGGTCCCACGAGCAGTACTTC